These 13 T cell receptor beta chains originate from one sample sequenced in a study of blood T cell repertoires in COVID-19. Profiled with immunoSEQ multiplex PCR; TCRdb holds only in-frame clones, not every one. Among about 110,000 clones listed, 75% to 90% were seen once. Material: peripheral blood. Receptor source: a woman over 75 with acute or convalescent COVID-19.

The chain combines TRBV7-9 with TRBJ1-5; the D is unclear. Germline V gene lookup returns CDR1 SEHNR and CDR2 FQNEAQ (reference sequence). Trimming removed 4 bases at V and 4 bases at J, with 5 bases between. The CDR3 is 12 amino acids. The CDR3, as DNA: TGTGCCAGCAGCTCCTTAAATCAGCCCCAGCATTTT. Translating gives CASSSLNQPQHF. Full variable domain (missing parts from reference TRBV7-9 and TRBJ1-5): DTGVSQNPRHKITKRGQNVTFRCDPISEHNRLYWYRQTLGQGPEFLTYFQNEAQLEKSRLLSDRFSAERPKGSFSTLEIQRTEQGDSAMYLCASSSLNQPQHFGDGTRLSIL.

The chain combines TRBV18 with TRBJ1-1; a weak D match, TRBD1 (5 bases). From germline, CDR1 is KGHSH and CDR2 LQKENI. CDR3 size: 13 residues. Between the trimmed V and J ends, which lost 5 bases and 6 bases, there was a span of 13 bases. The CDR3 DNA follows: TGTGCCAGCTCATACGACAGAGGCGCTGAAGCTTTCTTT. Translation: CASSYDRGAEAFF.

The genes are TRBV30 and TRBJ1-2, with TRBD1 identical over 11 bases. The CDR3 is made up of 16 amino acids. V shed 1 base and J 1 base; nucleotides not matched to a gene: 5. Germline V CDR1 and CDR2: GTSNPN, SVGIG (reference sequence). CDR3 sequence: CAWSDIGTGGNYGYTF. CDR3 nucleotides: TGTGCCTGGAGTGATATCGGGACAGGGGGTAACTATGGCTACACCTTC.

This chain connects TRBV4-1 to TRBJ2-2; D perhaps matches TRBD1 (7 bases). Germline V gives CDR1 MGHRA, CDR2 YSYEKL. Trimming left V 1 base short and J 8 bases short, with 14 bases between. The CDR3 totals 15 residues. The CDR3 is CASSQAGRGAGELFF. The CDR3 coding sequence is TGCGCCAGCAGCCAAGCTGGCAGGGGGGCGGGGGAGCTGTTTTTT.

The chain uses TRBV14 and TRBJ2-1; 13 bases fit TRBD2. Looked up from germline, CDR1 is SGHDN and CDR2 is FVKESK. The trim removed 3 bases at V and 8 bases at J, leaving 13 bases unmatched. The CDR3 is 18 amino acids. The CDR3 spells CASSHPRTSGGVLDEQFF. The CDR3 nucleotides read TGTGCCAGCAGCCATCCCCGGACTAGCGGGGGAGTCTTGGATGAGCAGTTCTTC.

As concerns this clone: At the DNA level, this CDR3 is encoded by other sequences in the same sample as well. V and J are TRBV5-1 and TRBJ1-1; unclear D gene. From germline, CDR1 is SGHRS and CDR2 YFSETQ. The CDR3 extends over 12 amino acids. Trimming took off 3 bases at V and 8 bases at J, with 11 bases between the two ends. CDR3 nucleotides: TGCGCCAGCAGCTCGGGAGGGAGCGAAGCTTTCTTT. This sequence encodes CASSSGGSEAFF.

The chain carries TRBV18 and TRBJ1-1, with TRBD1 as a possible D gene (6 bases). Germline V CDR1 and CDR2: KGHSH, LQKENI. Trimming cost V 2 bases and J 8 bases, with 12 bases left between them. CDR3 length equals 13 residues. CDR3 DNA sequence: TGTGCCAGCTCACCAACGGGGACACCCGAAGCTTTCTTT. Translation gives CASSPTGTPEAFF.

In DNA, the CDR3 is TGTGCCAGCTCACGACAGGGGACCACTAATGAAAAACTGTTTTTT. It codes for CASSRQGTTNEKLFF. This sequence joins TRBV18 and TRBJ1-4, with 8 bases identical to TRBD1. The CDR3 spans 15 residues. J gave up 2 bases and V 4 bases, and 3 bases lay outside the gene matches. Germline loops: CDR1 KGHSH, CDR2 LQKENI.

V usage is TRBV19 and J usage is TRBJ2-3; 8 positions agree with TRBD2. V shed 3 bases and J 3 bases; nucleotides not matched to a gene: 5. The CDR3 extends over 15 amino acids. Germline loops: CDR1 LNHDA, CDR2 SQIVND (reference sequence). The CDR3 sequence: CASSIWGLGTDTQYF. DNA for the CDR3: TGTGCCAGTAGTATTTGGGGACTAGGGACAGATACGCAGTATTTT. The complete variable domain, with remaining parts taken from reference TRBV19 and TRBJ2-3, reads DGGITQSPKYLFRKEGQNVTLSCEQNLNHDAMYWYRQDPGQGLRLIYYSQIVNDFQKGDIAEGYSVSREKKESFPLTVTSAQKNPTAFYLCASSIWGLGTDTQYFGPGTRLTVL.

The genes are TRBV6-5 and TRBJ2-1; 11 nucleotides align to TRBD2. CDR3 length: 15 residues. J lost 10 bases, V lost 5 bases, and 10 bases had no gene match. Germline CDR1 MNHEY, CDR2 SVGAGI. The CDR3 DNA follows: TGTGCCAGCAGTCACAATAGCGGGGGGGTAGGAGAGCAGTTCTTC. It translates to CASSHNSGGVGEQFF.

V is TRBV3-1 (or the pseudogene TRBV3-2) and J is TRBJ2-7, with D perhaps TRBD1 (6 bases). CDR3 length: 13 amino acids. The germline gives CDR1 LGHDT, CDR2 YNNKEL (reference sequence). V was clipped by 4 bases and J by 7 bases, with 14 bases between them. The CDR3 DNA reads TGTGCCAGCAGCCTTGGACAGCCGGGGGAGCAGTACTTC. Protein: CASSLGQPGEQYF.

V gene TRBV5-6 combines with J gene TRBJ2-5, with TRBD2 matching over 9 bases. The trim removed 3 bases at V and 5 bases at J, leaving 11 bases unmatched. CDR3 length: 16 residues. In germline, CDR1 is SGHDT, CDR2 YYEEEE. This CDR3 is CASSSLAGRPRETQYF. CDR3 sequence (DNA): TGTGCCAGCAGCTCACTAGCGGGCCGACCCCGGGAGACCCAGTACTTC. The entire variable domain, with the rest obtained from reference TRBV5-6 and TRBJ2-5, is as follows: DAGVTQSPTHLIKTRGQQVTLRCSPKSGHDTVSWYQQALGQGPQFIFQYYEEEERQRGNFPDRFSGHQFPNYSSELNVNALLLGDSALYLCASSSLAGRPRETQYFGPGTRLLVL.

The CDR3 sequence is CASSVGGGNYGYTF. CDR3 DNA sequence: TGTGCCAGCAGCGTAGGCGGCGGAAACTATGGCTACACCTTC. This chain connects TRBV9 to TRBJ1-2; no reliable D call. The V end was cut by 0 bases, the J end by 2 bases, with 8 bases between. The CDR3 length is 14 residues. Germline CDR1 SGDLS, CDR2 YYNGEE.